This passage covers 13 T cell receptor beta chains from one sample sequenced in a study of blood T cells in healthy people across ages. A sample-barcoded 5' primer and a J-beta primer mix were used in a second PCR of roughly 7 to 11 cycles. TCRdb ran MiXCR on the 5' RACE reads and lists one entry per CDR3 protein. Among about 1.1 million distinct CDR3 sequences listed, less than 45% were seen once. The sequencing input was blood. Receptors were obtained from a man younger than 30 in good health.

This clonotype was seen only a few times. The chain employs TRBV5-1 and TRBJ1-1, with D perhaps matching TRBD1 (5 bases). Trimming pared 0 bases from V and 10 bases from J, leaving 16 bases between. Germline V gene data show CDR1 as SGHRS and CDR2 as YFSETQ. CDR3 length equals 14 residues. The CDR3 reads CASSLDGSRVGAFF. The CDR3 DNA is TGCGCCAGCAGCTTGGACGGTAGCAGGGTTGGAGCTTTCTTT.

This clonotype was recorded at least ten times. Here the CDR3 DNA reads TGCAGTGCTAGGCAGCCAGGGGGCAGTAGGTCTGAAGCTTTCTTT. As protein: CSARQPGGSRSEAFF. The chain employs TRBV20-1 and TRBJ1-1, with 8 bases aligning to TRBD1. Germline V gives CDR1 DFQATT, CDR2 SNEGSKA (reference sequence). V dropped 3 bases and J dropped 6; count of bases not matched to a gene: 12. The length of the CDR3 is 15 residues.

The sample holds a few counts of this clonotype. The chain couples TRBV4-1 to TRBJ1-5, with D uncertain. Trimming removed 0 bases at V and 1 base at J, with 10 bases between. This CDR3 is built from 16 residues. CDR1 is MGHRA and CDR2 is YSYEKL in the germline V gene. The CDR3 DNA reads TGCGCCAGCAGCCAAGAATGGTCCGGGAGCAATCAGCCCCAGCATTTT. The encoded protein is CASSQEWSGSNQPQHF.

As regards this clonotype: Being one base from a much bigger clone, this may be a read error. This sequence joins TRBV29-1 and TRBJ1-2, with D possibly matching TRBD1 (5 bases). Germline CDR1 is SQVTM and CDR2 is ANQGSEA. CDR3 length: 11 amino acids. CDR3: CGVESRDGYTF. The CDR3 nucleotides are TGCGGCGTTGAGTCCAGGGATGGCTACACCTTC.

V is TRBV5-1 and J is TRBJ2-7; D may be TRBD2 (5 bases). Germline V CDR1 and CDR2: SGHRS, YFSETQ. Trimming removed 2 bases from V and 3 bases from J, with 12 bases in between. The CDR3 runs to 14 residues. As DNA, the CDR3 is TGCGCCAGCAGCTTACCGGGGATAGACTACGAGCAGTACTTC. Its protein is CASSLPGIDYEQYF. Complete variable domain (other parts from reference TRBV5-1 and TRBJ2-7): KAGVTQTPRYLIKTRGQQVTLSCSPISGHRSVSWYQQTPGQGLQFLFEYFSETQRNKGNFPGRFSGRQFSNSRSEMNVSTLELGDSALYLCASSLPGIDYEQYFGPGTRLTVT.

This clonotype was counted a few times. This chain joins TRBV4-3 and TRBJ1-2, with 7 bases identical to TRBD1. The CDR3 consists of 15 residues. Germline V CDR1 and CDR2: LGHNA, YSLEER. V dropped 4 bases and J dropped 0; count of bases not matched to a gene: 5. CDR3 amino acids: CASSLMGTANYGYTF. The CDR3 region has the DNA TGCGCCAGCAGCCTCATGGGGACAGCTAACTATGGCTACACCTTC.

The rearrangement joins TRBV6-2 or TRBV6-3 to TRBJ2-2; D remains unclear. Germline CDR1 MNHEY, CDR2 SVGEGT. Trimming took 5 bases from V and 3 from J, leaving 10 bases between them. This CDR3 has 14 residues. CDR3: CASSTAAHTGELFF. The CDR3, as DNA: TGTGCCAGCAGTACGGCGGCTCACACCGGGGAGCTGTTTTTT.

The J gene is TRBJ2-2, the V gene TRBV7-2; TRBD1 is a possible D gene (6 bases). The V and J ends lost 3 bases and 3 bases respectively, with 14 bases between them. This CDR3 is 16 amino acids long. In germline, CDR1 is SGHTA, CDR2 FQGNSA. As DNA, the CDR3 is TGTGCCAGCAGCTTGGACAGCCCCTGGGACACCGGGGAGCTGTTTTTT. Translated, it gives CASSLDSPWDTGELFF.

The rearrangement joins TRBV4-2 to TRBJ2-7; D possibly corresponds to TRBD1 (6 bases). Germline CDR1 reads LGHNA; CDR2 reads YNFKEQ. Deletions cut 0 bases from V and 11 bases from J, with 20 bases between. This CDR3 is 15 amino acids long. The CDR3 loop reads CASSQDPGRGNPEYF. The CDR3 DNA is TGTGCCAGCAGCCAAGATCCGGGCAGGGGTAACCCCGAGTACTTC.

In its sample, this clonotype was seen a few times. The chain uses TRBV2 and TRBJ1-4; 9 nucleotides align to TRBD1. CDR1 and CDR2 (germline): SNHLY, FYNNEI. CDR3 size: 17 residues. V trimming: 6 bases; J trimming: 3 bases; junction bases outside the gene matches: 11. Here the CDR3 reads CASRELYRGLANEKLFF. CDR3 DNA sequence: TGTGCCAGCAGAGAGCTCTACAGGGGGCTGGCTAATGAAAAACTGTTTTTT.

This clonotype was seen a few times. The chain combines TRBV7-9 with TRBJ2-1, with D perhaps matching TRBD2 (5 bases). Trimming left V 6 bases short and J 8 bases short, with 14 bases between. Germline V gives CDR1 SEHNR, CDR2 FQNEAQ (reference sequence). The CDR3 is 13 residues long. CDR3 sequence reads: CASSTAPGYEQFF. In DNA form, the CDR3 reads TGTGCCAGCAGTACGGCCCCGGGGTATGAGCAGTTCTTC.

Note on this clonotype: A junction boundary mismatches the germline segment, possibly from a read error. This chain links TRBV29-1 with TRBJ2-1; D call uncertain. The CDR3 is made up of 11 amino acids. Germline V lookup: CDR1 SQVTM, CDR2 ANQGSEA. In DNA form, the CDR3 reads TGCAGCGCGTTACAGCTCAATGAGCAGCACTTC. This translates into CSALQLNEQHF.

This clonotype was counted a few times. V is TRBV14 and J is TRBJ2-7, with a possible D match to TRBD2 (6 bases). The CDR3 consists of 16 residues. The germline V gene encodes CDR1 SGHDN and CDR2 FVKESK. Trimming pared 0 bases from V and 5 bases from J, leaving 17 bases between. CDR3 sequence: CASSQEDWRGFHEQYF. The CDR3, as DNA: TGTGCCAGCAGCCAAGAGGATTGGCGGGGATTCCACGAGCAGTACTTC. Filled out from reference TRBV14 and TRBJ2-7, the complete variable domain reads EAGVTQFPSHSVIEKGQTVTLRCDPISGHDNLYWYRRVMGKEIKFLLHFVKESKQDESGMPNNRFLAERTGGTYSTLKVQPAELEDSGVYFCASSQEDWRGFHEQYFGPGTRLTVT.